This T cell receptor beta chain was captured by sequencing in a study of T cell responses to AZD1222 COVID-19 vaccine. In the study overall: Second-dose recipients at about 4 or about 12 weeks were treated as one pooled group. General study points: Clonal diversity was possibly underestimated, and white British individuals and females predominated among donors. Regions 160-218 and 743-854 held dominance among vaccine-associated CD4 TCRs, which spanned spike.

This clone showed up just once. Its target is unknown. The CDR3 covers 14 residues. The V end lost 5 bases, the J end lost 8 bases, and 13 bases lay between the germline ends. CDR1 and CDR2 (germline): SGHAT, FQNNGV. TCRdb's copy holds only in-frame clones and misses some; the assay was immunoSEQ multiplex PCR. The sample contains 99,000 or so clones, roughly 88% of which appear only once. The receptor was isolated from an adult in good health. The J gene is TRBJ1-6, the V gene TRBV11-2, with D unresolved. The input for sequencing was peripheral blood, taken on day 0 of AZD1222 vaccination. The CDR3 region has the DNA TGTGCCAGCAGCGCAACAGATAGAGATTCACCCCTCCACTTT. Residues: CASSATDRDSPLHF. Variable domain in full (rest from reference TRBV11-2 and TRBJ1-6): EAGVAQSPRYKIIEKRQSVAFWCNPISGHATLYWYQQILGQGPKLLIQFQNNGVVDDSQLPKDRFSAERLKGVDSTLKIQPAKLEDSAVYLCASSATDRDSPLHFGNGTRLTVT.